This T cell receptor (beta chain) was identified in a study of T-cell reconstitution after alpha-beta-depleted transplantation in children. General study findings and limits: A year post-transplant, T-cell counts and diversity derived mostly from newly produced T cells.

During its preparation, the TCRbeta library received unique molecular identifiers. A single record per CDR3 protein comes from TCRdb applying MiXCR to the PCR reads. The repertoire includes some 440,000 distinct CDR3 sequences, around 15% of them detected once, and 29% sits in the top ten. This clonotype has just a few counts. Its target is unknown. The germline V gene has CDR1 SGHAT and CDR2 FQNNGV. Trimming shortened V by 0 bases and J by 4 bases, and 4 bases separated the two germline ends. The CDR3 runs 13 residues. Material: PBMCs, mostly from graft donor cells, obtained 360 days after TCRalphabeta/CD19-depleted stem cell transplant. The source of this sequence is a boy younger than two who had a stem cell transplant for Wiskott-Aldrich syndrome, so the T cells may come from the graft donor. The chain is built from TRBV11-2 and TRBJ2-1; D remains unclear. CDR3 sequence (DNA): TGTGCCAGCAGCTTAGAAGCTTACAATGAGCAGTTCTTC. Translation gives CASSLEAYNEQFF.